This T cell receptor beta chain derives from a study of human T cells and chemical hapten exposure. This clonotype was counted only a few times. Its antigen is not identified. CDR3 length: 15 amino acids. Looked up from germline, CDR1 is MNHEY and CDR2 is SMNVEV (reference sequence). Trimming took 3 bases from V and 1 from J; bases not matched to a gene: 4. Study results and caveats: There was no change with DPC sensitization in TCRs above 1 in 1000 frequency.

Noted time point: patch test 1, 2 weeks after DPC sensitization. Indicated treatment: therapeutic diphenylcyclopropenone sensitization with weekly scalp DPC. Individual cDNA molecules (in the library) carried attached unique molecular identifiers. TCRdb re-derived calls from the RACE reads in MiXCR, one entry per CDR3 protein. The table lists 150,000 to 200,000 distinct CDR3 sequences, about 20% of them singletons. The source was whole blood, collected in connection with sensitization to the hapten diphenylcyclopropenone (DPC). This sequence was found in a woman in her forties or fifties with alopecia areata. Some clones in this sample may be carry-over from other donors' samples. This chain links TRBV27 with TRBJ2-3; 7 bases match TRBD2. CDR3 bases: TGTGCCAGCAGTTTTCTGGGGGGGGGCACAGATACGCAGTATTTT. Protein sequence: CASSFLGGGTDTQYF.